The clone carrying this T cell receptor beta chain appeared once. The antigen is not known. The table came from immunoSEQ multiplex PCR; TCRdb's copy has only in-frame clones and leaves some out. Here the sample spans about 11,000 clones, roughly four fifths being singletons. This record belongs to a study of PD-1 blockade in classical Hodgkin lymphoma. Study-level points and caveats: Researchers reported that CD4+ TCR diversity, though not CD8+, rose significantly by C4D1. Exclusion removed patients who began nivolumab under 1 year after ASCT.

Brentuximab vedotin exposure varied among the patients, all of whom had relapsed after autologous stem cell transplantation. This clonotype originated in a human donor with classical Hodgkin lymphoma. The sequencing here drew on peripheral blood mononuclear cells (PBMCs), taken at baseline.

In DNA, the CDR3 is TGTGCCAGCAGCTCCCGACAGGGGACCATGAACACTGAAGCTTTCTTT. This sequence encodes CASSSRQGTMNTEAFF. This chain links TRBV5-5 with TRBJ1-1; TRBD1 agrees at 8 bases. The ends lost 3 bases at V and 0 bases at J; junction bases unmatched: 7. This CDR3 has 16 amino acids. The germline V gene encodes CDR1 SGHKS and CDR2 YYEKEE (reference sequence).